These T cell receptor beta chains were read from a single sample in a study of blood T cell repertoires in COVID-19. The table came from immunoSEQ multiplex PCR; TCRdb's copy has only in-frame clones and leaves some out. The table shows roughly 150,000 clones, with about 85% occurring only once. The material sequenced was peripheral blood. Receptors were obtained from an elderly man with COVID-19, enrolled during active disease. The CDR3 runs from the conserved cysteine through the conserved F or W. D genes are given only for firm matches. Part of the rows lack a size; the others show once, few, many or a class for expanded clones.

j_call	v_call	d_call	clone_size	cdr3_nt	cdr3_aa
TRBJ2-2	TRBV27	.	.	TGTGCCAGCAGTTTATACGGGTTCGGGGAGCTGTTTTTT	CASSLYGFGELFF
TRBJ1-5	TRBV12-3/TRBV12-4	.	few	TGTGCCAGCAGTTTTCAAAGGGGCCAGCCCCAGCATTTT	CASSFQRGQPQHF
TRBJ2-1	TRBV5-1	TRBD2	.	TGCGCCAGCAGCTTGTCGAGCGGGGCGAGCTACAATGAGCAGTTCTTC	CASSLSSGASYNEQFF
TRBJ2-5	TRBV18	.	.	TGTGCCAGCTCACCACCTTCGCAGACAATAAGAGAGACCCAGTACTTC	CASSPPSQTIRETQYF
TRBJ2-1	TRBV7-2	.	.	TGTGCCAGCAGCTTAGGGACGGGACTGCGCTACAATGAGCAGTTCTTC	CASSLGTGLRYNEQFF
TRBJ2-5	TRBV12-3/TRBV12-4	TRBD2	.	TGTGCCACGCGGGGGGCAGCAGAGACCCAGTACTTC	CATRGAAETQYF
TRBJ1-5	TRBV29-1	.	.	TGCAGCGTGTTAGCGGGGCGCGGTCAGCCCCAGCATTTT	CSVLAGRGQPQHF
TRBJ2-5	TRBV3-1/TRBV3-2	TRBD2	.	TGTGCCACCCTACTAAGCGGGGGCCCCCAAGAGACCCAGTACTTC	CATLLSGGPQETQYF
TRBJ2-1	TRBV7-8	.	.	TGTGCCAGCAGCCCAGCGGTCAGCTCCTACAATGAGCAGTTCTTC	CASSPAVSSYNEQFF
TRBJ2-5	TRBV19	TRBD1	.	TGTGCCAGTAGTCCCAGGACAGGGGGCTACCAAGAGACCCAGTACTTC	CASSPRTGGYQETQYF
TRBJ2-1	TRBV5-1	TRBD2	.	TGCGCCAGCAGACCGGGACTAGCGGGGGAGCCTGAGCAGTTCTTC	CASRPGLAGEPEQFF
TRBJ2-1	TRBV13	TRBD2	.	TGTGCCACGAGACGAGTAGCGGGGGGGCCGAATGAGCAGTTCTTC	CATRRVAGGPNEQFF
TRBJ2-2	TRBV4-2	TRBD2	.	TGTGCCAGCAGCCAAGTGGATCTAGCGGGCCGGAACACCGGGGAGCTGTTTTTT	CASSQVDLAGRNTGELFF
TRBJ1-5	TRBV6-5	TRBD1	.	TGTGCCTTCGCGGGACAGGGAAGTTTAGGGCCCCAGCATTTT	CAFAGQGSLGPQHF
TRBJ1-1	TRBV7-9	.	.	TGTGCCAGCAGCACCAATGGGGAGGTGGCTTTCTTT	CASSTNGEVAFF
TRBJ2-5	TRBV6-5	TRBD1	.	TGTGCCAGCAGTTACTCTTGGACAGGGGAAGAGACCCAGTACTTC	CASSYSWTGEETQYF
TRBJ1-1	TRBV25-1	.	.	TGTGCCAGCAGAGGTCGCGCGGACACTGAAGCTTTCTTT	CASRGRADTEAFF
TRBJ1-5	TRBV24-1	.	.	TGTGCCACCAGTGATCCCAGGGTCCCTAATCAGCCCCAGCATTTT	CATSDPRVPNQPQHF
TRBJ2-6	TRBV14	TRBD2	.	TGTGCCAGCAGCCTGCGGGGGGGCCACTCTGGGGCCAACGTCCTGACTTTC	CASSLRGGHSGANVLTF
TRBJ1-5	TRBV3-1/TRBV3-2	.	.	TGTGCCAGCAGCCGAGGCACACTTAGCAATCAGCCCCAGCATTTT	CASSRGTLSNQPQHF
TRBJ1-4	TRBV19	TRBD1	.	TGTGCCAGTAGTCTACCGGGACAGTTGAATGAAAAACTGTTTTTT	CASSLPGQLNEKLFF
TRBJ2-1	TRBV2	TRBD1	.	TGTGCCAGCAGGCGACAGGGGGGCTACAATGAGCAGTTCTTC	CASRRQGGYNEQFF
TRBJ1-5	TRBV29-1	.	.	TGCAGCGCGTCCGGACAGAAAGCCCTACCTAGCAATCAGCCCCAGCATTTT	CSASGQKALPSNQPQHF
TRBJ2-2	TRBV10-3	.	.	TGTGCCATCAGTGATACAGGGAACACCGGGGAGCTGTTTTTT	CAISDTGNTGELFF
TRBJ2-7	TRBV6-1	.	.	TGTGCCAGCAGTGAAGACACAGTTTCAGGGTACGAGCAGTACTTC	CASSEDTVSGYEQYF
TRBJ2-2	TRBV5-1	TRBD1	.	TGCGCCAGCAGCCCTAACGGACAGGGGGCAGGCACCGGGGAGCTGTTTTTT	CASSPNGQGAGTGELFF
TRBJ1-1	TRBV3-1/TRBV3-2	TRBD1	.	TGTGCCAGCAGTCCCCCAGGGGGCTGGGGCACTGAAGCTTTCTTT	CASSPPGGWGTEAFF
TRBJ2-1	TRBV18	TRBD1	.	TGTGCCAGCTCACCGTACAGGGGCGATGAGCAGTTCTTC	CASSPYRGDEQFF
TRBJ1-4	TRBV6-1	TRBD1	.	TGTGCCAGCAGTGAAGCGGGACAGGGACGGGGCGCAACTAATGAAAAACTGTTTTTT	CASSEAGQGRGATNEKLFF
TRBJ1-6	TRBV5-6	.	few	TGTGCCAGCAGCTTGGCCCCAGGGGATGGTCGTTCACCCCTCCACTTT	CASSLAPGDGRSPLHF
TRBJ2-1	TRBV18	TRBD1	.	TGTGCCAGCTCACCACCGGGAAGACAGGGTCCCCACAATGAGCAGTTCTTC	CASSPPGRQGPHNEQFF
TRBJ1-5	TRBV4-3	.	.	TGCGCCAGCAGCCAAGATTATGTCAGGGTACGGGGCAATCAGCCCCAGCATTTT	CASSQDYVRVRGNQPQHF
TRBJ1-1	TRBV5-1	.	.	TGCGCCAGCAGCTTAGGGTTCGGACAGTACACTGAAGCTTTCTTT	CASSLGFGQYTEAFF
TRBJ2-7	TRBV5-4	TRBD1	.	TGTGCCAGCAGCGTACCGGGACAGGGCATCTACGAGCAGTACTTC	CASSVPGQGIYEQYF
TRBJ1-2	TRBV3-1/TRBV3-2	.	few	TGTGCCAGCAGCCGGACAGCAAACTATGGCTACACCTTC	CASSRTANYGYTF